This is a list of T cell receptor beta chains from one sample in a study of CD8 T cells in Susac syndrome. TCRdb re-derived calls from the immunoSEQ multiplex PCR reads in MiXCR, one entry per CDR3 protein. The sample yields some 170,000 distinct CDR3 sequences, about 95% seen once. The sequenced material came from CD4+ T cells from PBMCs. The receptor set was obtained from a human donor in good health. Each CDR3 is given with its conserved first and last residue. D genes are given only for firm matches. Size is omitted from some rows. Given values are once, few, many or a class for expanded clones.

cdr3_aa,cdr3_nt,j_call,d_call,v_call,clone_size
CASSLMGQGYGYTF,TGTGCCAGCAGTTTGATGGGACAGGGGTATGGCTACACCTTC,TRBJ1-2,TRBD1,TRBV12-3/TRBV12-4,-
CASSLVAGGANVLTF,TGTGCCAGCAGCTTGGTGGCGGGAGGGGCCAACGTCCTGACTTTC,TRBJ2-6,-,TRBV5-6,-
CASSLGHQDEQYF,TGTGCCAGCAGCTTAGGCCACCAGGACGAGCAGTACTTC,TRBJ2-7,-,TRBV7-2,-
CASSQGESVETQYF,TGTGCCAGCAGCCAAGGGGAGTCCGTGGAGACCCAGTACTTC,TRBJ2-5,-,TRBV9,-
CASRNPNTGELFF,TGTGCCAGCAGGAATCCTAACACCGGGGAGCTGTTTTTT,TRBJ2-2,-,TRBV28,-
CASTSRETQYF,TGTGCCAGCACGTCGCGGGAGACCCAGTACTTC,TRBJ2-5,-,TRBV3-1,-
CSAEGTSGVKGEQFF,TGCAGTGCTGAAGGGACTAGCGGGGTTAAGGGTGAGCAGTTCTTC,TRBJ2-1,TRBD2,TRBV20-1,-
CSARDPGRGYGYTF,TGCAGTGCTAGAGATCCTGGCAGGGGCTATGGCTACACCTTC,TRBJ1-2,-,TRBV20-1,-
CASSLITNNEQFF,TGTGCCAGCAGCTTAATCACAAACAATGAGCAGTTCTTC,TRBJ2-1,-,TRBV7-3,-
CASSATAAYEQYF,TGTGCCAGCAGTGCTACGGCCGCCTACGAGCAGTACTTC,TRBJ2-7,-,TRBV2,-
CASSHPYGPGTDTQYF,TGTGCCAGCAGCCATCCCTACGGACCTGGGACAGATACGCAGTATTTT,TRBJ2-3,-,TRBV3-1,-
CASSVAGPNTGELFF,TGTGCCAGCAGTGTAGCGGGACCGAACACCGGGGAGCTGTTTTTT,TRBJ2-2,TRBD2,TRBV2,-
CASSLVPVGKNIQYF,TGTGCCAGCAGTTTAGTCCCGGTTGGCAAAAACATTCAGTACTTC,TRBJ2-4,-,TRBV28,-
CASSAQDYTGELFF,TGTGCCAGCAGTGCACAGGACTACACCGGGGAGCTGTTTTTT,TRBJ2-2,-,TRBV2,-
CAWSVLPSGANVLTF,TGTGCCTGGAGTGTGCTTCCCTCTGGGGCCAACGTCCTGACTTTC,TRBJ2-6,-,TRBV30,-
CASSKDRGFSDYEQYF,TGCGCCAGCAGTAAAGACAGGGGTTTCTCTGACTACGAGCAGTACTTC,TRBJ2-7,TRBD1,TRBV5-1,once
CAWSRLTDTQYF,TGTGCCTGGAGTCGACTTACAGATACGCAGTATTTT,TRBJ2-3,-,TRBV30,-
CASSLERDSYNEQFF,TGTGCCAGCAGCTTAGAGAGAGACTCCTACAATGAGCAGTTCTTC,TRBJ2-1,-,TRBV7-2,-
CATSRDPADVPYF,TGTGCCACCAGCAGAGATCCCGCTGACGTTCCGTACTTC,TRBJ2-7,-,TRBV15,-
CASSEIRAGVGTDTQYF,TGTGCCAGCAGTGAAATACGAGCGGGAGTAGGCACAGATACGCAGTATTTT,TRBJ2-3,TRBD2,TRBV2,-
CASSWTSGSNEQFF,TGTGCCAGCAGCTGGACTAGCGGGTCCAATGAGCAGTTCTTC,TRBJ2-1,TRBD2,TRBV5-4,-
CSAVRSGGTDTQYF,TGCAGTGCTGTACGTAGCGGGGGCACAGATACGCAGTATTTT,TRBJ2-3,TRBD2,TRBV20-1,-
CSASRGPQETQYF,TGCAGTGCCTCCCGCGGCCCCCAAGAGACCCAGTACTTC,TRBJ2-5,-,TRBV20-1,-
CSATALARFTDTQYF,TGCAGTGCTACGGCTCTAGCTAGGTTCACAGATACGCAGTATTTT,TRBJ2-3,-,TRBV20-1,-
CATSRGRRNEQFF,TGTGCCACCTCACGCGGGAGGCGGAATGAGCAGTTCTTC,TRBJ2-1,TRBD2,TRBV15,-
CSVWGYGYTF,TGCAGCGTTTGGGGTTATGGCTACACCTTC,TRBJ1-2,-,TRBV29-1,-
CASGGLNTEAFF,TGTGCCTCAGGAGGGCTGAACACTGAAGCTTTCTTT,TRBJ1-1,-,TRBV30,-
CSVGESGGNTEAFF,TGCAGCGTTGGGGAATCAGGGGGGAACACTGAAGCTTTCTTT,TRBJ1-1,TRBD1,TRBV29-1,-
CASRPLPGRSTDTQYF,TGTGCCAGCAGACCCCTTCCTGGACGGAGCACAGATACGCAGTATTTT,TRBJ2-3,-,TRBV28,-
CSLRTGARNEQYF,TGCAGCCTAAGGACAGGTGCAAGGAACGAGCAGTACTTC,TRBJ2-7,TRBD1,TRBV20-1,-
CSARPGQGALNEQFF,TGCAGTGCTAGACCGGGACAGGGGGCTTTAAATGAGCAGTTCTTC,TRBJ2-1,TRBD1,TRBV20-1,-
CASSQASGKTDTQYF,TGTGCCAGCAGCCAAGCCAGCGGGAAGACAGATACGCAGTATTTT,TRBJ2-3,TRBD2,TRBV5-4,-
CASSIREEQFF,TGTGCCAGCAGCATCCGGGAGGAGCAGTTCTTC,TRBJ2-1,-,TRBV28,once
CASSLARSSGANVLTF,TGTGCCAGCAGCTTAGCCAGGAGCTCTGGGGCCAACGTCCTGACTTTC,TRBJ2-6,-,TRBV7-9,-
CSASSTGRPQHF,TGCAGTGCTAGTAGCACCGGGCGGCCCCAGCATTTT,TRBJ1-5,-,TRBV20-1,-
CASSLAQVKTQYF,TGTGCCAGCAGCTTGGCCCAGGTTAAGACCCAGTACTTC,TRBJ2-5,-,TRBV5-6,-
CASSRMTQLDEQYF,TGTGCCAGCAGCCGCATGACACAGCTGGACGAGCAGTACTTC,TRBJ2-7,-,TRBV4-2,once
CASSKSAGPRYEQYF,TGTGCCAGCAGTAAGTCCGCGGGGCCCCGGTACGAGCAGTACTTC,TRBJ2-7,-,TRBV6-2/TRBV6-3,-
CASSFTGGQETQYF,TGTGCCAGCAGTTTTACAGGGGGCCAAGAGACCCAGTACTTC,TRBJ2-5,TRBD1,TRBV28,-
CSVEQSSYNEQFF,TGCAGCGTTGAACAGAGCTCCTACAATGAGCAGTTCTTC,TRBJ2-1,-,TRBV29-1,-
CSARAGLGNQPQHF,TGCAGTGCTAGGGCCGGGCTTGGCAATCAGCCCCAGCATTTT,TRBJ1-5,-,TRBV20-1,-
CSVAQGTKSTDTQYF,TGCAGCGTCGCACAGGGGACGAAAAGCACAGATACGCAGTATTTT,TRBJ2-3,TRBD1,TRBV29-1,-
CSAQRADTQYF,TGCAGTGCTCAGAGGGCAGATACGCAGTATTTT,TRBJ2-3,-,TRBV20-1,-
CSAPTGGSTDTQYF,TGCAGTGCTCCGACCGGGGGTAGCACAGATACGCAGTATTTT,TRBJ2-3,-,TRBV20-1,-
CSVVRESYEQYF,TGCAGCGTTGTTCGGGAATCCTACGAGCAGTACTTC,TRBJ2-7,-,TRBV29-1,few
CSAGTGTPNEQFF,TGCAGCGCCGGGACAGGGACCCCGAATGAGCAGTTCTTC,TRBJ2-1,TRBD1,TRBV29-1,-
CSARGWTASQETQYF,TGCAGTGCTAGAGGGTGGACAGCCTCACAAGAGACCCAGTACTTC,TRBJ2-5,-,TRBV20-1,-
CASSPPTGTTPYEQYF,TGTGCCAGCTCACCTCCTACCGGGACAACCCCCTACGAGCAGTACTTC,TRBJ2-7,-,TRBV18,-
CASSQGPDWSSYEQYF,TGTGCCAGCAGCCAAGGGCCCGACTGGTCCTCCTACGAGCAGTACTTC,TRBJ2-7,-,TRBV4-2,-
CASAQTAYGYTF,TGTGCCTCAGCTCAGACAGCCTATGGCTACACCTTC,TRBJ1-2,-,TRBV30,-
CASSAGTSQDTQYF,TGTGCCAGCAGCGCGGGGACTAGCCAAGATACGCAGTATTTT,TRBJ2-3,TRBD2,TRBV5-4,-
CSVGQLDTGELFF,TGCAGCGTTGGGCAGCTAGACACCGGGGAGCTGTTTTTT,TRBJ2-2,-,TRBV29-1,-
CASSEVTGRLEAFF,TGTGCCAGCAGTGAAGTGACGGGAAGATTAGAAGCTTTCTTT,TRBJ1-1,-,TRBV6-1,-
CAWSVPTSGSGETQYF,TGTGCCTGGAGTGTACCGACTAGCGGGAGTGGGGAGACCCAGTACTTC,TRBJ2-5,TRBD2,TRBV30,-
CASSLGDYNEQFF,TGTGCCAGCAGTTTGGGGGATTACAATGAGCAGTTCTTC,TRBJ2-1,-,TRBV28,-
CAWSTLGETQYF,TGTGCCTGGAGTACCCTAGGCGAGACCCAGTACTTC,TRBJ2-5,-,TRBV30,-